The entry that follows covers one TCR beta chain sequence. Its antigen is as yet unknown. The isolated RNA, all of it, was reverse transcribed, so expressed TCRB transcripts were what got sequenced. This table comes from immunoSEQ multiplex PCR, and its TCRdb copy is limited to in-frame clones, with some not included. The table includes hundreds of thousands of clones, roughly 15% detected once. The sample is drawn from a study of beta chain features in type 1 diabetes. The CDR3 consists of 13 residues. Trimming left V 1 base short and J 6 bases short, with 7 bases between. Germline-derived CDR1 and CDR2 are SNHLY and FYNNEI. General study findings and limits: A PCR bias possibly favoring shorter templates would apply equally to patients and controls. Any HLA type influence on TCRB rearrangement was left unresolved here.

It was one heparinised blood draw, averaging around 100 mL, that each donor gave. Stem cell-like memory, regulatory, central memory and naive CD4+ cells were sorted via CD45RO/CCR7/CD25/CD127/CD95/CD27. The V and J genes are TRBV2 and TRBJ1-5; D ambiguous. The receptor was derived from a woman aged 18-30 years in good health. Material for sequencing was naive CD4+ T cells from blood. The CDR3 reads CASSEETSQPQHF. As DNA, the CDR3 is TGTGCCAGCAGTGAAGAGACTAGTCAGCCCCAGCATTTT.